The 22 T cell receptor beta chains listed next were all sequenced from one sample in a study of T-cell memory formation after mild COVID-19 (dated by TCRdb to the early 2020s). Libraries were built with 5' RACE. Instrument used: Illumina NovaSeq 6000. Starting from the raw public reads, TCRdb applied fastp trimming at Q25, assembled clones with MiXCR and retained in-frame beta chains. Each record represents a unique CDR3 protein, reported with the most common genes and DNA among its rows. The sample has some 340,000 distinct CDR3 sequences on record, approximately 13% of them singletons. 20% to 25% of the sample comes from the top ten. The sequenced material came from PBMCs or a T cell subset sorted from them (not recorded which). The receptors were sampled from a young man who had mild COVID-19 (a few samples of this study predate the infection). The sample titles of this study are shuffled in the database, so cell type and time point are left out; the donor was told from shared clones.

This clonotype was counted ten times or more. The chain recombines TRBV5-1 with TRBJ2-5, with D maybe TRBD2 (7 bases). The length of the CDR3 is 13 residues. V lost 4 bases and J lost 5, with 12 bases in between. From germline, CDR1 is SGHRS and CDR2 YFSETQ. The CDR3 reads CASSIGGGETQYF. The CDR3 DNA sequence: TGCGCCAGCAGCATAGGGGGAGGGGAGACCCAGTACTTC.

This clonotype has a handful of counts. The rearrangement uses TRBV4-3 and TRBJ1-3, with D unresolved. V lost 4 bases, J lost 4 bases, and 8 bases lay in between. Germline lookup yields CDR1 LGHNA and CDR2 YSLEER. This CDR3 spans 13 amino acids. The CDR3 sequence: CASSPGLGNTIYF. The CDR3 nucleotides are TGCGCCAGCAGCCCGGGGTTAGGAAACACCATATATTTT.

This rearrangement joins TRBV4-3 to TRBJ1-3; tentatively, D is TRBD1 (5 bases). Germline values: CDR1 LGHNA, CDR2 YSLEER. This CDR3 spans 18 amino acids. Trimming pared 0 bases from V and 0 bases from J, leaving 15 bases between. CDR3 amino acids: CASSQEPGIKSSGNTIYF. In nucleotides, the CDR3 is TGCGCCAGCAGCCAAGAGCCAGGGATCAAGAGCTCTGGAAACACCATATATTTT.

This clonotype occurred a few times. The chain has TRBV20-1 and TRBJ1-4; D is unclear. This CDR3 is 13 amino acids long. Trimming stripped 3 bases from V and 8 bases from J, with 13 bases between. Germline V gives CDR1 DFQATT, CDR2 SNEGSKA (reference sequence). In DNA form, the CDR3 reads TGCAGTGCTAGGATGAATTCCGGGGAAAAACTGTTTTTT. This encodes CSARMNSGEKLFF.

The chain has TRBV19 and TRBJ2-1, with 11 bases that match TRBD2. Per the germline V gene, CDR1 is LNHDA and CDR2 is SQIVND (reference sequence). The CDR3 consists of 14 residues. Germline trimming cut 4 bases from V and 4 bases from J; bases unmatched to any gene: 0. The CDR3 DNA reads as TGTGCCAGTAGTACTAGCGGGGGGTACAATGAGCAGTTCTTC. Protein product: CASSTSGGYNEQFF.

This clonotype was counted ten times or more. The rearrangement uses TRBV5-1 and TRBJ2-7, with 14 nucleotides matching TRBD2. J gave up 0 bases and V 5 bases, and 7 bases lay outside the gene matches. The CDR3 is 17 amino acids. CDR1 SGHRS and CDR2 YFSETQ come from the germline V gene. The CDR3 loop reads CASSSGTSGGRSYEQYF. The DNA of the CDR3 is TGCGCCAGCAGTTCCGGGACTAGCGGGGGCCGCTCCTACGAGCAGTACTTC.

The J gene is TRBJ2-2, the V gene TRBV7-9, with 10 nucleotides matching TRBD2. V was pared by 5 bases and J by 3 bases, with 3 bases of the junction left unmatched. This CDR3 contains 15 residues. Germline values: CDR1 SEHNR, CDR2 FQNEAQ (reference sequence). As DNA, the CDR3 is TGTGCCAGCAGCCTTCTAGCGGGGGACACCGGGGAGCTGTTTTTT. It encodes CASSLLAGDTGELFF.

This clonotype was picked up a small number of times. The V and J genes are TRBV10-3 and TRBJ1-4; D not resolved. The ends were cut back, 4 bases at V and 5 bases at J, with 8 bases in the middle. Germline V gives CDR1 ENHRY, CDR2 SYGVKD. This CDR3 contains 13 residues. The CDR3 region has the DNA TGTGCCATCAGTGGTCTCCAGAATGAAAAACTGTTTTTT. Encoded protein: CAISGLQNEKLFF.

This chain connects TRBV19 to TRBJ1-6; TRBD1 matches 7 bases. Germline V gene sequence: CDR1 LNHDA, CDR2 SQIVND (reference sequence). The V and J ends lost 6 bases and 7 bases, in that order; junction bases with no gene match: 6. This CDR3 is 14 amino acids long. CDR3 residues: CASSLDRWNSPLHF. The CDR3 bases are TGTGCCAGTAGCCTGGACAGGTGGAATTCACCCCTCCACTTT.

Concerning this clonotype: The junction shows a germline mismatch at one end, possibly a read error. V gene TRBV5-1 combines with J gene TRBJ1-6, with a weak D call TRBD1 (5 bases). CDR1 is SGHRS and CDR2 is YFSETQ in the germline V gene. This CDR3 is built from 13 residues. The CDR3 is CASSSDSNSPLHF. The CDR3 DNA reads TGCGCCAGCAGCTCCGACAGTAATTCACCACTCCACTTT.

This clonotype was seen only a few times. The chain uses TRBV2 and TRBJ1-2; D is possibly TRBD1 (5 bases). The CDR3 is 17 amino acids. V gave up 6 bases and J gave up 2 bases, with 22 bases separating them. Germline lookup yields CDR1 SNHLY and CDR2 FYNNEI. The CDR3 DNA reads as TGTGCCAGCAGCGTCTCTCGGCGGGGCAGGGAAAACTATGGCTACACCTTC. This encodes CASSVSRRGRENYGYTF. The full variable domain, in which reference TRBV2 and TRBJ1-2 provide the parts outside the CDR3, is EPEVTQTPSHQVTQMGQEVILRCVPISNHLYFYWYRQILGQKVEFLVSFYNNEISEKSEIFDDQFSVERPDGSNFTLKIRSTKLEDSAMYFCASSVSRRGRENYGYTFGSGTRLTVV.

This clonotype was picked up a small number of times. V usage is TRBV10-3 and J usage is TRBJ1-2; D is undetermined. There are 13 residues in the CDR3. V lost 4 bases and J lost 8, with 14 bases in between. CDR1 is ENHRY and CDR2 is SYGVKD in the germline V gene. The CDR3: CAISGSISQGYTF. Written as DNA, the CDR3 is TGTGCCATCAGTGGATCAATCTCACAAGGCTACACCTTC.

This clonotype has a count of ten or more. The chain recombines TRBV7-6 with TRBJ1-5; TRBD1 matches at 8 bases. V was clipped by 3 bases and J by 6 bases; unmatched bases: 7. CDR1 SGHVS and CDR2 FNYEAQ come from the germline V gene. The CDR3 extends over 15 amino acids. Here the CDR3 reads CASSFDPGGGQPQHF. CDR3 nucleotides: TGTGCCAGCAGCTTCGATCCAGGGGGCGGTCAGCCCCAGCATTTT.

A few counts support this clonotype. The V call is TRBV5-4, the J call TRBJ2-1, with D possibly matching TRBD2 (5 bases). V was shortened by 3 bases and J by 8 bases, with 18 bases between the two germline ends. This CDR3 has 15 amino acids. Germline lookup yields CDR1 SGHNT and CDR2 YYREEE (reference sequence). The CDR3, as DNA: TGTGCCAGCAGCTCAACAGAGGGCTACGATGATGAGCAGTTCTTC. Translating gives CASSSTEGYDDEQFF. The whole variable domain, remainder taken from reference TRBV5-4 and TRBJ2-1, is ETGVTQSPTHLIKTRGQQVTLRCSSQSGHNTVSWYQQALGQGPQFIFQYYREEENGRGNFPPRFSGLQFPNYSSELNVNALELDDSALYLCASSSTEGYDDEQFFGPGTRLTVL.

This clonotype came up once. V and J are TRBV29-1 and TRBJ2-7, with D possibly TRBD1 on 5 matching bases. CDR1 and CDR2 from the germline V gene are SQVTM and ANQGSEA. Deletions cut 3 bases from V and 0 bases from J, with 9 bases between. The CDR3 loop spans 13 amino acids. CDR3 protein: CSVDQDNSYEQYF. The CDR3, as DNA: TGCAGCGTTGACCAGGACAACTCCTACGAGCAGTACTTC.

The chain uses TRBV6-5 and TRBJ2-4; maybe TRBD2 (5 bases). The germline V and J ends were trimmed by 4 bases and 7 bases, with 14 bases remaining between them. Germline CDR1 and CDR2: MNHEY and SVGAGI. This CDR3 is 14 amino acids long. In DNA form, the CDR3 reads TGTGCCAGCAGTTTGACACCGAGGGCGAACATTCAGTACTTC. Translated: CASSLTPRANIQYF.

The chain joins TRBV7-2 to TRBJ2-7; 7 bases agree with TRBD2. The trim removed 6 bases at V and 4 bases at J, leaving 9 bases unmatched. Germline CDR1 is SGHTA and CDR2 is FQGNSA. The CDR3 runs 14 residues. The CDR3 spells CASRVGSGAYEQYV. CDR3 DNA: TGTGCCAGCAGGGTGGGGAGCGGGGCGTACGAGCAGTACGTC.

The sample holds a few counts of this clonotype. The rearrangement uses TRBV4-3 and TRBJ2-7; unclear D gene. Germline V gene lookup returns CDR1 LGHNA and CDR2 YSLEER. Trimming cost V 1 base and J 6 bases, with 10 bases left between them. The CDR3 covers 13 residues. For the CDR3, the DNA is TGCGCCAGCAGCCAAGGGACCTCGTCCGAGCAGTACTTC. Its protein product is CASSQGTSSEQYF.

The chain combines TRBV7-9 with TRBJ2-4; D possibly uses TRBD1 or TRBD2 (6 bases each). V was clipped by 4 bases and J by 10 bases, with 14 bases between them. Germline V gives CDR1 SEHNR, CDR2 FQNEAQ (reference sequence). CDR3 size: 13 residues. The CDR3 nucleotides read TGTGCCAGCAGCTCACGGGGGCCGGGGATTCAGTACTTC. Amino acids: CASSSRGPGIQYF.

The genes are TRBV4-1 and TRBJ2-2; D is unresolved. Germline-derived CDR1 and CDR2 are MGHRA and YSYEKL. The V and J ends lost 0 bases and 5 bases respectively, with 10 bases between them. This CDR3 contains 15 residues. The CDR3 DNA reads TGCGCCAGCAGCCAAGAACCAGCCCCAACCGGGGAGCTGTTTTTT. Translating gives CASSQEPAPTGELFF.

This clonotype occurred a few times. The CDR3 here is CASSLTRDPGGDTQYF. In DNA form, the CDR3 reads TGCGCCAGCAGCTTGACGAGGGACCCAGGAGGAGATACGCAGTATTTT. The rearrangement uses TRBV5-1 and TRBJ2-3; D possibly matches TRBD1 or TRBD2 (5 bases each). V lost 1 base and J lost 5, with 17 bases in between. The CDR3 is made up of 16 amino acids. Germline CDR1 is SGHRS and CDR2 is YFSETQ.

CDR3 sequence reads: CSAVTEPNEKLFF. For the CDR3, the DNA is TGCAGCGCTGTGACGGAGCCCAATGAAAAACTGTTTTTT. The gene calls are TRBV29-1 and TRBJ1-4; D not resolved. Per germline, CDR1 SQVTM and CDR2 ANQGSEA. The CDR3 runs to 13 residues. V lost 7 bases and J 5 bases, leaving 14 bases between the germline ends.